A single TCR beta chain is shown here with its context. Its antigen is unknown. The sample comes from a study of cytomegalovirus exposure and HLA in healthy donors. Looking at the study overall: Most genotyped donors, roughly 80% of 300 to 400, had Caucasian-associated genetic ancestry.

The ends were cut back, 8 bases at V and 6 bases at J, with 14 bases in the middle. This CDR3 has 14 amino acids. From germline, CDR1 is SNHLY and CDR2 FYNNEI. Study-level points and caveats: Upon later analysis, TCR association rates were observed to vary by HLA locus, being highest for DRB1 and lowest for HLA-C.

Researchers ran the PCR with 60 Vbeta and 13 Jbeta primers. Using immunoSEQ multiplex PCR, the repertoire was profiled, and TCRdb retains in-frame clones only, with some absent. The data hold roughly 190,000 clones, with approximately 70% observed a single time. Sequenced: PBMCs. This chain uses TRBV2 with TRBJ1-6; D might be TRBD1 (6 bases). The TCR sequence derives from a woman in her twenties or thirties in good health and CMV-seronegative. This CDR3 reads CASGQSSLNSPLHF. The CDR3 DNA is TGTGCCAGCGGACAGAGCAGCCTTAATTCACCCCTCCACTTT.